Each of the 8 T cell receptor beta chains below was sequenced from the same sample in a study of shared clonotypes between healthy human individuals. Generated by immunoSEQ multiplex PCR, the TCRdb table keeps only in-frame clones and is missing some. The sample carries 700,000 or so clones, about 78% recorded once. The specimen sequenced was memory CD4+ T cells sorted from blood. The subset denotes: CD45RA-negative fraction. These receptors were collected from a woman aged 25 to 39 in good health.

This clone was seen just once. The chain links TRBV29-1 to TRBJ2-3; maybe TRBD2 (5 bases). The germline CDR1 and CDR2 sequences are SQVTM and ANQGSEA. The CDR3 consists of 16 residues. V was pared by 6 bases and J by 0 bases, with 19 bases between. CDR3: CSVAHDYDPSTDTQYF. The CDR3 DNA reads as TGCAGCGTCGCTCATGACTATGACCCTAGCACAGATACGCAGTATTTT.

V and J are TRBV28 and TRBJ1-2; 10 bases fit TRBD1. Germline V CDR1 and CDR2: MDHEN, SYDVKM. The V and J ends lost 6 bases and 5 bases, in that order; junction bases with no gene match: 12. CDR3 length equals 16 residues. The CDR3 DNA reads as TGTGCCAGCAGATCCCCGGGACAGGGGTCATATTATGGCTACACCTTC. As protein: CASRSPGQGSYYGYTF.

The chain links TRBV5-6 to TRBJ2-1; 9 positions agree with TRBD2. Per germline, CDR1 SGHDT and CDR2 YYEEEE. With V trimmed by 5 bases and J by 0 bases, 15 bases remained unmatched. This CDR3 is built from 19 residues. The DNA of the CDR3 is TGTGCCAGCAGTTACAAGCTCCTAGCGGGATTAAGCTCCTACAATGAGCAGTTCTTC. As protein: CASSYKLLAGLSSYNEQFF.

This clone was observed a handful of times. The chain couples TRBV4-2 to TRBJ2-7; D is undetermined. Germline CDR1 and CDR2: LGHNA and YNFKEQ. The CDR3 runs 13 residues. With 5 bases removed from V and 6 bases from J, the gap between germline ends came to 14 bases. The CDR3 here is CASSLAPQLEQYF. CDR3 sequence (DNA): TGTGCCAGCAGCTTGGCTCCACAGCTCGAGCAGTACTTC.

The rearrangement links TRBV29-1 to TRBJ1-2, with D hard to call. The CDR3 covers 11 residues. The V end lost 7 bases, the J end lost 2 bases, and 8 bases lay between the germline ends. Per the germline V gene, CDR1 is SQVTM and CDR2 is ANQGSEA. The chain's CDR3 is CSAEENYGYTF. The CDR3 region has the DNA TGCAGCGCCGAGGAAAACTATGGCTACACCTTC.

The V and J genes are TRBV6-1 and TRBJ2-7; 7 bases are shared with TRBD2. The junction had 11 bases not matched to a gene; V was cut back by 10 bases and J by 2 bases. From germline, CDR1 is MNHNS and CDR2 SASEGT. CDR3 length: 14 amino acids. The CDR3 DNA is TGTGCCATACAATCTAGGGGAGGGACCTACGAGCAGTACTTC. Translation: CAIQSRGGTYEQYF.

This clone showed up just once. The genes are TRBV6-1 and TRBJ2-7; 10 bases are a match to TRBD2. This CDR3 is 14 amino acids long. V lost 9 bases to trimming and J lost 0 bases; unmatched junction nucleotides: 5. The germline gives CDR1 MNHNS, CDR2 SASEGT. The CDR3 protein is CASTGTSDSYEQYF. The CDR3 region has the DNA TGTGCCAGTACCGGGACTAGCGACTCCTACGAGCAGTACTTC.

To note about this clone: At the DNA level, this CDR3 is encoded by other sequences in the same sample as well. The chain employs TRBV2 and TRBJ2-5, with D unclear. Trimming removed 4 bases from V and 3 bases from J, with 3 bases in between. CDR1 is SNHLY and CDR2 is FYNNEI in the germline V gene. CDR3 length: 11 amino acids. The CDR3 bases are TGTGCCAGCAGTGGTAAAGAGACCCAGTACTTC. Translating it yields CASSGKETQYF.